A single sample gave rise to the 10 T cell receptor beta chains below, sequenced in a study of blood T cell repertoires in COVID-19. Profiled with immunoSEQ multiplex PCR; TCRdb holds only in-frame clones, not every one. This table holds 350,000 to 450,000 clones, about 90% found once. The sample taken for sequencing was peripheral blood. The receptors here all came from a man in his forties or fifties with acute or convalescent COVID-19.

The CDR3 sequence: CASSLFSGGSRGYTF. For the CDR3, the DNA is TGTGCCAGCAGTTTATTCTCAGGGGGATCCCGTGGCTACACCTTC. The V call is TRBV28, the J call TRBJ1-2; 7 bases match TRBD1. With V trimmed by 1 base and J by 7 bases, 9 bases remained unmatched. This CDR3 has 15 amino acids. In germline, CDR1 is MDHEN, CDR2 SYDVKM.

The chain employs TRBV2 and TRBJ1-1; D call uncertain. CDR1 and CDR2 (germline): SNHLY, FYNNEI. V was trimmed by 8 bases and J by 1 base, leaving 5 bases between them. The CDR3 totals 11 residues. This chain's CDR3 is CASPGNTEAFF. The CDR3 coding sequence is TGTGCCAGCCCAGGGAACACTGAAGCTTTCTTT.

This chain joins TRBV21-1 and TRBJ1-2; the table gives TRBD1 as D, unverified against the DNA. TRBV21-1 has pseudogene status. This CDR3 has 17 residues. The CDR3 DNA follows: TGTGCCAGCAGCAAAGAAGACAGGTCTATGAAAAACTATGGCTACACCTTC. This gives the protein CASSKEDRSMKNYGYTF.

This clone was seen just once. The V gene is TRBV6-5, the J gene TRBJ2-3; no definite D call. Germline V lookup: CDR1 MNHEY, CDR2 SVGAGI. V was cut by 6 bases and J by 1 base, with 14 bases left in between. The CDR3 is 15 amino acids. The CDR3, as DNA: TGTGCCAGCAGACGCACCATGACACGCACAGATACGCAGTATTTT. It encodes CASRRTMTRTDTQYF.

The V and J genes are TRBV6-1 and TRBJ1-5; 8 bases line up with TRBD1. This CDR3 spans 17 amino acids. CDR1 is MNHNS and CDR2 is SASEGT in the germline V gene. Unmatched junction bases numbered 10, after V lost 1 base and J lost 5 bases. DNA of the CDR3: TGTGCCAGCAGTGAAGGCCGGGACAGGAGAATTTATCAGCCCCAGCATTTT. Translation: CASSEGRDRRIYQPQHF.

The DNA for the CDR3 is TGTGCCAGCAGCGGGGGACTAGCGGGAGATGGGTACCAAGAGACCCAGTACTTC. It yields the protein CASSGGLAGDGYQETQYF. The rearrangement joins TRBV9 to TRBJ2-5; 14 nucleotides agree with TRBD2. The CDR3 covers 18 residues. The germline CDR1 and CDR2 sequences are SGDLS and YYNGEE. The trim removed 3 bases at V and 0 bases at J, leaving 7 bases unmatched.

This chain joins TRBV18 and TRBJ1-1, with TRBD1 matching over 10 bases. The CDR3 loop spans 14 amino acids. V gave up 3 bases and J gave up 7 bases; unmatched junction bases: 5. The germline CDR1 and CDR2 sequences are KGHSH and LQKENI. The CDR3 DNA is TGTGCCAGCTCACCCGGGACAGGGGACAATGAAGCTTTCTTT. Translation: CASSPGTGDNEAFF.

This clone occurred a few times. The rearrangement uses TRBV18 and TRBJ1-6; 8 bases are shared with TRBD1. The germline V gene has CDR1 KGHSH and CDR2 LQKENI. This CDR3 has 15 amino acids. V was pared by 5 bases and J by 9 bases, with 9 bases of the junction left unmatched. CDR3: CASSVGQGRFSPLHF. Written as DNA, the CDR3 is TGTGCCAGCTCAGTCGGACAGGGACGATTTTCACCCCTCCACTTT.

This chain uses TRBV28 with TRBJ1-4, with 7 bases fitting TRBD1. V lost 6 bases to trimming and J lost 3 bases; unmatched junction nucleotides: 10. The CDR3 is 16 amino acids. In germline, CDR1 is MDHEN, CDR2 SYDVKM. CDR3 sequence: CASSPRDSTSNEKLFF. The CDR3 nucleotides are TGTGCCAGCAGCCCACGGGACAGCACTTCTAATGAAAAACTGTTTTTT.

The V call is TRBV6-5, the J call TRBJ2-7; D may be TRBD1 (5 bases). The CDR3 is made up of 15 amino acids. Germline CDR1 and CDR2: MNHEY and SVGAGI. V was shortened by 2 bases and J by 3 bases, with 14 bases between the two germline ends. CDR3 region: CASSYTGEPYYEQYF. CDR3 coding DNA: TGTGCCAGCAGTTACACAGGAGAACCCTACTACGAGCAGTACTTC.